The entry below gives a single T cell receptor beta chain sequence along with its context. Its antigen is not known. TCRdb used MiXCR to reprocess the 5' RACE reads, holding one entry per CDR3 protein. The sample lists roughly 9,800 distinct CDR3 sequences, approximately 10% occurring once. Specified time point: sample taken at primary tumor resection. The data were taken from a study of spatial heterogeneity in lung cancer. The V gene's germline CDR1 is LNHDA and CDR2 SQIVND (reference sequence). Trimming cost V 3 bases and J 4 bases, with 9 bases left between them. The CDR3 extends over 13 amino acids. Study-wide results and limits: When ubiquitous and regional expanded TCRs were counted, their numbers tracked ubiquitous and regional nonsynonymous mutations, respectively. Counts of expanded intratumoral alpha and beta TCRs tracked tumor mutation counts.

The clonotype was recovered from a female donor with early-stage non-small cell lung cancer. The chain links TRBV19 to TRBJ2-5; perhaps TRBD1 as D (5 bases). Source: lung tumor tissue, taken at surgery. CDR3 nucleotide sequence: TGTGCCAGTAGTATTTTCCAGGGAGAGACCCAGTACTTC. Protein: CASSIFQGETQYF.